These T cell receptor beta chains were read from a single sample in a study of T cells in Graves' hyperthyroidism and ophthalmopathy. MiXCR was run by TCRdb on the multiplex PCR reads, yielding one entry per CDR3 protein. The sample has roughly 350,000 distinct CDR3 sequences, approximately 13% seen once. The sequencing sample was made of blood. The receptors come from a woman between 40 and 50 years old with Graves' ophthalmopathy. Both conserved end residues are part of each CDR3. The D gene is left open where the match is weak. Rows may omit the clone size; those that give it use once, few, many or a size class.

TRBD2	TRBJ2-7	few	TRBV7-9	TGTGCCAGCAGCCCCACTAGCGGTGAGTCCTACGAGCAGTACTTC	CASSPTSGESYEQYF
TRBD1	TRBJ2-1	many	TRBV7-8	TGTGCCAGCAGCCCACGGGGGACAGGTGTAACTGAGCAGTTCTTC	CASSPRGTGVTEQFF
TRBD2	TRBJ2-7	many	TRBV20-1	TGCAGTGCTAACAACGACGGAGCGGGAGGGGTTACCTACGAGCAGTACTTC	CSANNDGAGGVTYEQYF
TRBD2	TRBJ2-1	many	TRBV24-1	TGTGCCACCAGTGCGAGCGGGAGCGACTACAATGAGCAGTTCTTC	CATSASGSDYNEQFF
-	TRBJ1-1	-	TRBV4-2	TGTGCCAGCAGCGCCGCTACTCAGGGTTACACTGAAGCTTTCTTT	CASSAATQGYTEAFF
TRBD1	TRBJ1-6	many	TRBV30	TGTGCCTGGAGTGCCGGGACAGGGGGTTCACCCCTCCACTTT	CAWSAGTGGSPLHF
TRBD1	TRBJ1-5	many	TRBV6-1	TGTGCCAGCAGTCCAATTTTGACAGGGGCTTACAATCAGCCCCAGCATTTT	CASSPILTGAYNQPQHF
-	TRBJ1-3	many	TRBV27	TGTGCCAGCAGTTTAAAGGGGCATGGAAACACCATATATTTT	CASSLKGHGNTIYF
TRBD2	TRBJ2-7	many	TRBV12-3/TRBV12-4	TGTGCCAGCAGTATAGCGGGACTGACTGATTACGAGCAGTACTTC	CASSIAGLTDYEQYF
TRBD2	TRBJ2-7	-	TRBV13	TGTGCCAGCAGCGCCATACTAGCGGGAGACGAGCAGTACTTC	CASSAILAGDEQYF
-	TRBJ2-5	-	TRBV19	TGTGCCAGTAGTATGGCCGGCGGGGAGACCCAGTACTTC	CASSMAGGETQYF
-	TRBJ1-6	-	TRBV11-3	TGTGCCAGCAGCACCCCGCAAGGGAGCTCCTATAATTCACCCCTCCACTTT	CASSTPQGSSYNSPLHF
-	TRBJ1-2	many	TRBV12-3/TRBV12-4	TGTGCCAGCAGTTTCGTGCGAGGAGTTGGCTACACCTTC	CASSFVRGVGYTF
TRBD1	TRBJ1-2	many	TRBV20-1	TGCAGTGCTAGCAGCAGACAGGGGGCGGATGGCTACACCTTC	CSASSRQGADGYTF
-	TRBJ1-5	-	TRBV30	TGTGCCTGGAGTCCCGGGGTAGGGGATCAGCCCCAGCATTTT	CAWSPGVGDQPQHF
TRBD2	TRBJ2-1	many	TRBV6-2/TRBV6-3	TGTGCCAGCAGGGGACTAGCGGGGGGTCTGGGTGAGCAGTTCTTC	CASRGLAGGLGEQFF
-	TRBJ2-7	-	TRBV20-1	TGCAGTGCTAGAGATGTGGGGGGATCCTACGAGCAGTACTTC	CSARDVGGSYEQYF
-	TRBJ1-3	-	TRBV20-1	TGCAGTGCTATGGGACCTGGAGACACCATATATTTT	CSAMGPGDTIYF
-	TRBJ2-1	-	TRBV19	TGTGCCAGTAGGAGTCAGAACACTATATACAATGAGCAGTTCTTC	CASRSQNTIYNEQFF
TRBD2	TRBJ2-1	-	TRBV20-1	TGCAGTGCTCACAAGACTAGCGGAAGCTCCTACAATGAGCAGTTCTTC	CSAHKTSGSSYNEQFF
TRBD2	TRBJ2-1	-	TRBV5-6	TGTGCCAGCAGCTTGTTTCGGGAGGGCCAGGGCAATGAGCAGTTCTTC	CASSLFREGQGNEQFF
TRBD2	TRBJ2-1	once	TRBV4-2	TGTGCCAGCAGCCAAATCGGGACCGATAGCGGGAGGAATGAGCAGTTCTTC	CASSQIGTDSGRNEQFF